This T cell receptor beta chain was found in a study of shared clonotypes between healthy human individuals. Concerning this clone: Its antigen remains unidentified.

Germline trimming cut 3 bases from V and 6 bases from J; bases unmatched to any gene: 8. The CDR3 has 15 residues. In germline, CDR1 is MNHEY, CDR2 SMNVEV (reference sequence). Study-level results: Large depth notwithstanding, sorted-subset sequencing proved incomplete by rarefaction. Naive CD4 clonotype sharing across a few donors was about 5%.

As handled by the study authors: Junction-only sequences without quality scores came from ImmunoSEQ, so filtering differed. Assay: immunoSEQ multiplex PCR; the TCRdb copy retains only in-frame clones and omits some. The V and J calls and the clone size are those of that table, but D and trimming were determined from the DNA. The repertoire holds hundreds of thousands of clones, with roughly 73% as singletons. The CD4+ fraction was divided into a CD45RA+ naive subset and a CD45RA-negative memory subset. Sequencing input: memory CD4+ T cells sorted from blood. Subset of the sample: CD45RA-negative fraction. This clonotype was obtained from a woman in her thirties in good health. The genes are TRBV27 and TRBJ2-7, with 10 positions matching TRBD2. The CDR3 DNA is TGTGCCAGCAGTTTCAGCGGGAGGGAACCCGGCGAGCAGTACTTC. Its translation: CASSFSGREPGEQYF.